Below are 23 T cell receptor beta chains sequenced from a single sample in a study of shared clonotypes between healthy human individuals (dated by TCRdb to 2019 to 2021). Receptor libraries were prepared by the immunoSEQ multiplex PCR assay. Imported from immuneACCESS, the table was reduced by TCRdb to in-frame sequences with V and J called. These copies leave out some clones; in studies compared against another copy, an unresolved V gene accounts for under half, and the cause of the remainder is not known. This sample gives approximately 2,300,000 clones in total; approximately 90% of them show up just once. Of the sample, more than 0.35% falls within the top ten clones. Sequenced input: naive CD4+ T cells from PBMCs. The cell subset or site label here, explained by the study, means: CD45RA+ positively selected. The receptor set was obtained from a man aged 18 to 35 in good health. Some clones in this sample may be carry-over from other donors' samples.

The chain links TRBV7-2 to TRBJ1-5; D is unresolved. With 1 base removed from V and 7 bases from J, the gap between germline ends came to 8 bases. The CDR3 length is 13 residues. Germline V gene data show CDR1 as SGHTA and CDR2 as FQGNSA. CDR3 amino acids: CASSLEREQPQHF. The CDR3 nucleotides read TGTGCCAGCAGCTTAGAACGGGAACAGCCCCAGCATTTT.

The J gene is TRBJ2-7, the V gene TRBV19; D perhaps matches TRBD2 (6 bases). The CDR3 contains 16 residues. From germline, CDR1 is LNHDA and CDR2 SQIVND (reference sequence). Trimming pared 11 bases from V and 6 bases from J, leaving 29 bases between. CDR3 sequence: CAPPPPSGLGQGEQYF. CDR3 sequence (DNA): TGTGCCCCGCCCCCACCGTCGGGACTTGGGCAAGGCGAGCAGTACTTC.

V gene TRBV10-3 combines with J gene TRBJ1-5; tentatively, D is TRBD1 (5 bases). CDR3 length: 14 residues. The germline gives CDR1 ENHRY, CDR2 SYGVKD. The V gene lost 2 bases and the J gene lost 2 bases, with 7 bases spanning the gap. The CDR3 DNA sequence: TGTGCCATCAGTGAGCGGGGCGGCAATCAGCCCCAGCATTTT. Residues: CAISERGGNQPQHF.

The J gene is TRBJ2-3, the V gene TRBV5-4; possible D gene TRBD1, 5 bases. Trimming cost V 0 bases and J 1 base, with 15 bases left between them. CDR3 length equals 17 residues. Germline CDR1 SGHNT, CDR2 YYREEE (reference sequence). The CDR3 is CASSLAAGSLGTDTQYF. The CDR3 DNA is TGTGCCAGCAGCTTGGCGGCAGGGTCCCTCGGCACAGATACGCAGTATTTT.

This clone came up a few times. The chain has TRBV5-5 and TRBJ1-2; D is uncertain. V lost 5 bases and J lost 1, with 9 bases in between. CDR1 is SGHKS, CDR2 YYEKEE, per germline (reference sequence). CDR3 length: 13 amino acids. The CDR3: CASRLGVNYGYTF. CDR3 nucleotides: TGTGCCAGCAGACTCGGAGTTAACTATGGCTACACCTTC. Full variable domain (missing parts from reference TRBV5-5 and TRBJ1-2): DAGVTQSPTHLIKTRGQQVTLRCSPISGHKSVSWYQQVLGQGPQFIFQYYEKEERGRGNFPDRFSARQFPNYSSELNVNALLLGDSALYLCASRLGVNYGYTFGSGTRLTVV.

The chain carries TRBV9 and TRBJ2-3; D is possibly TRBD2 (5 bases). The V and J ends lost 5 bases and 6 bases respectively, with 13 bases between them. Per the germline V gene, CDR1 is SGDLS and CDR2 is YYNGEE. The CDR3 runs to 13 residues. This CDR3 is CASSRIASDTQYF. CDR3 bases: TGTGCCAGCAGTCGAATAGCGAGTGATACGCAGTATTTT. Drawing the rest from reference TRBV9 and TRBJ2-3, the complete variable domain is DSGVTQTPKHLITATGQRVTLRCSPRSGDLSVYWYQQSLDQGLQFLIQYYNGEERAKGNILERFSAQQFPDLHSELNLSSLELGDSALYFCASSRIASDTQYFGPGTRLTVL.

This rearrangement joins TRBV9 to TRBJ2-3; D assignment may be TRBD1 or TRBD2 (6 bases each). V was pared by 4 bases and J by 2 bases, with 17 bases between. The V gene's germline CDR1 is SGDLS and CDR2 YYNGEE. The CDR3 extends over 16 amino acids. The CDR3 DNA is TGTGCCAGCAGCCCGAGAGGCGGGACAAACACAGATACGCAGTATTTT. It yields the protein CASSPRGGTNTDTQYF. Full variable domain (outside the CDR3, taken from reference TRBV9 and TRBJ2-3): DSGVTQTPKHLITATGQRVTLRCSPRSGDLSVYWYQQSLDQGLQFLIQYYNGEERAKGNILERFSAQQFPDLHSELNLSSLELGDSALYFCASSPRGGTNTDTQYFGPGTRLTVL.

V gene TRBV6-6 combines with J gene TRBJ2-7; TRBD1 matches 10 bases. V shed 6 bases and J 4 bases; nucleotides not matched to a gene: 9. CDR3 length equals 15 residues. Germline V lookup: CDR1 MNHNY, CDR2 SVGAGI (reference sequence). CDR3: CASRLLRQGAYEQYF. In DNA form, the CDR3 reads TGTGCCAGCAGGCTACTCCGACAGGGGGCTTACGAGCAGTACTTC.

The V and J genes are TRBV28 and TRBJ1-4; TRBD1 matches 11 bases. V lost 8 bases, J lost 8 bases, and 10 bases stayed unmatched. The CDR3 contains 15 residues. CDR1 and CDR2 (germline): MDHEN, SYDVKM. This CDR3 is CASLGQGVDWEKLFF. The CDR3 DNA reads as TGTGCCAGCCTGGGACAGGGGGTTGATTGGGAAAAACTGTTTTTT.

The CDR3, as DNA: TGTGCCAGCAGGGATGCGAGCTATGGCTACACCTTC. It encodes CASRDASYGYTF. This chain connects TRBV6-6 to TRBJ1-2; the D is unclear. The V end was cut by 6 bases, the J end by 4 bases, with 9 bases between. The germline gives CDR1 MNHNY, CDR2 SVGAGI (reference sequence). The CDR3 sequence is 12 residues long.

The gene calls are TRBV7-9 and TRBJ2-2; D not certain. The CDR3 runs to 19 residues. V was trimmed by 1 base and J by 0 bases, leaving 18 bases between them. Germline values: CDR1 SEHNR, CDR2 FQNEAQ (reference sequence). CDR3 loop: CASSLVVTFSLANTGELFF. DNA for the CDR3: TGTGCCAGCAGCTTAGTAGTTACCTTTTCCCTTGCGAACACCGGGGAGCTGTTTTTT.

The J gene is TRBJ2-7, the V gene TRBV28, with TRBD1 matching 9 bases. The CDR3 length is 14 residues. Trimming removed 8 bases from V and 4 bases from J; junction bases left unmatched: 9. Germline CDR1 reads MDHEN; CDR2 reads SYDVKM. The CDR3 bases are TGTGCCAGCTGCTCCGGGACAGGGACGTACGAGCAGTACTTC. Translating gives CASCSGTGTYEQYF. Based on the CDR3 plus reference TRBV28 and TRBJ2-7, the full variable domain is DVKVTQSSRYLVKRTGEKVFLECVQDMDHENMFWYRQDPGLGLRLIYFSYDVKMKEKGDIPEGYSVSREKKERFSLILESASTNQTSMYLCASCSGTGTYEQYFGPGTRLTVT.

The chain recombines TRBV7-3 with TRBJ2-1, with no clear D. The CDR3 loop spans 15 amino acids. V was clipped by 5 bases and J by 4 bases, with 15 bases between them. The V gene's germline CDR1 is SGHTA and CDR2 FQGTGA. The CDR3 DNA is TGTGCCAGCAGCATCAACCGCGAGGCTTACAATGAGCAGTTCTTC. Translating gives CASSINREAYNEQFF.

This clone was seen a single time. The chain couples TRBV7-3 to TRBJ2-1; 11 bases line up with TRBD2. Germline assignment: CDR1 SGHTA and CDR2 FQGTGA. The CDR3 contains 15 residues. J lost 6 bases, V lost 3 bases, and 4 bases had no gene match. Written as DNA, the CDR3 is TGTGCCAGCAGCTTTTTAGCGGGAGGGGGCAATGAGCAGTTCTTC. It codes for CASSFLAGGGNEQFF.

The CDR3 DNA reads as TGTGCCAGCAGGGCTAGCGGGAGGACAGAGACCCAGTACTTC. Translation: CASRASGRTETQYF. The rearrangement joins TRBV28 to TRBJ2-5; 11 bases line up with TRBD2. The CDR3 contains 14 residues. J was trimmed by 4 bases and V by 6 bases; bases with no gene match: 4. CDR1 MDHEN and CDR2 SYDVKM come from the germline V gene.

The chain links TRBV21-1 to TRBJ2-5; TRBD1 was called by the table and not checked on the DNA. TRBV21-1 is classified as a pseudogene. The length of the CDR3 is 14 residues. The CDR3 coding sequence is TGTGCCAGCAGCTCAGGACAGCACCAAGAGACCCAGTACTTC. It yields the protein CASSSGQHQETQYF.

V usage is TRBV30 and J usage is TRBJ1-4; D not certain. Trimming took off 2 bases at V and 4 bases at J, with 17 bases between the two ends. Looked up from germline, CDR1 is GTSNPN and CDR2 is SVGIG (reference sequence). This CDR3 is built from 16 residues. The CDR3 bases are TGTGCCTGGAGTTCCCCGGGCCAGGCCCGTAATGAAAAACTGTTTTTT. It yields the protein CAWSSPGQARNEKLFF. Full variable domain (outside the CDR3, taken from reference TRBV30 and TRBJ1-4): SQTIHQWPATLVQPVGSPLSLECTVEGTSNPNLYWYRQAAGRGLQLLFYSVGIGQISSEVPQNLSASRPQDRQFILSSKKLLLSDSGFYLCAWSSPGQARNEKLFFGSGTQLSVL.

The CDR3 DNA reads TGTGCCAGCAGCTTATATTCTAGCGGGAGTCTCTCGTCCTACGAGCAGTACTTC. This translates into CASSLYSSGSLSSYEQYF. The chain joins TRBV11-2 to TRBJ2-7, with TRBD2 matching over 10 bases. The CDR3 contains 18 residues. Germline values: CDR1 SGHAT, CDR2 FQNNGV. The V gene end was trimmed by 2 bases and the J gene end by 1 base; junction bases not matched to a gene: 11.

The rearrangement joins TRBV27 to TRBJ2-7; 10 bases match TRBD2. This CDR3 is 15 amino acids long. J lost 1 base, V lost 5 bases, and 5 bases had no gene match. The germline gives CDR1 MNHEY, CDR2 SMNVEV (reference sequence). The CDR3 spells CASSPGLAVSYEQYF. CDR3 nucleotide sequence: TGTGCCAGCAGTCCCGGACTAGCGGTGTCCTACGAGCAGTACTTC.

This clone was recorded a few times. The rearrangement uses TRBV5-1 and TRBJ1-1, with D possibly TRBD1 on 5 matching bases. The CDR3 contains 15 residues. Germline values: CDR1 SGHRS, CDR2 YFSETQ. Trimming removed 0 bases from V and 3 bases from J, with 12 bases in between. CDR3 in DNA: TGCGCCAGCAGCTTGGATGGGGCCTCCCACACTGAAGCTTTCTTT. Its protein product is CASSLDGASHTEAFF.

CDR3 sequence reads: CASSRDLYYEKLFF. As DNA, the CDR3 is TGTGCCAGCAGCCGGGACTTATATTATGAAAAACTGTTTTTT. J is TRBJ1-4 and V is TRBV6-6, with TRBD1 as a possible D gene (5 bases). The V end lost 6 bases, the J end lost 6 bases, and 14 bases lay between the germline ends. The V gene's germline CDR1 is MNHNY and CDR2 SVGAGI (reference sequence). CDR3 size: 14 residues.

The genes are TRBV30 and TRBJ2-1; D could derive from TRBD1 or TRBD2 (6 bases each). V lost 2 bases and J 2 bases, leaving 16 bases between the germline ends. The CDR3 length is 16 residues. Germline values: CDR1 GTSNPN, CDR2 SVGIG (reference sequence). CDR3 in DNA: TGTGCCTGGAGTAGAGGGGGAGGAAGGACCTACAATGAGCAGTTCTTC. Protein product: CAWSRGGGRTYNEQFF.

The chain uses TRBV5-1 and TRBJ1-1, with a tentative D call TRBD1 (5 bases). This CDR3 comprises 15 residues. Per the germline V gene, CDR1 is SGHRS and CDR2 is YFSETQ. V was shortened by 0 bases and J by 3 bases, with 12 bases between the two germline ends. CDR3 sequence: CASSLVSGRHTEAFF. CDR3 coding DNA: TGCGCCAGCAGCTTGGTTTCAGGGAGGCACACTGAAGCTTTCTTT.